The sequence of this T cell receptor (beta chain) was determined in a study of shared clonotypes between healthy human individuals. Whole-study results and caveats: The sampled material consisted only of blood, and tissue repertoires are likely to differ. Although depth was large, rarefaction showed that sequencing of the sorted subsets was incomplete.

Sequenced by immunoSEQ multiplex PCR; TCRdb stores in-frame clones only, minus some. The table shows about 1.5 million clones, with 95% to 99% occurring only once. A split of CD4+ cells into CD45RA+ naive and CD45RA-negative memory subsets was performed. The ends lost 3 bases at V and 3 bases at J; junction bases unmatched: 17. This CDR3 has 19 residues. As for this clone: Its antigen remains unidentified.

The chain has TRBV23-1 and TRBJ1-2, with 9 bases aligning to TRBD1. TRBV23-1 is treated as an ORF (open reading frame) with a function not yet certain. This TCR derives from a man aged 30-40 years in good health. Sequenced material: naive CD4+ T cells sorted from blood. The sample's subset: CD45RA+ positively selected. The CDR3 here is CASSHHWDRAEEADYGYTF. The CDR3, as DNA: TGCGCCAGCAGTCACCACTGGGACAGGGCGGAAGAAGCCGACTATGGCTACACCTTC.